This entry is about one T cell receptor beta chain. Its antigen remains unknown. TCRdb re-analysed the RT-PCR reads in MiXCR, keeping a single row per CDR3 protein. The table shows approximately 530,000 distinct CDR3 sequences, with over 10% occurring only once. These data come from a study of response to subunit inactivated influenza vaccine. General study findings and limits: The study's authors posited that every seasonal influenza vaccination enlists few new T cells.

Deletions cut 1 base from V and 10 bases from J, with 8 bases between. Germline-derived CDR1 and CDR2 are KGHDR and SFDVKD. The CDR3 is made up of 12 amino acids. The clonotype originates from a man aged 50 to 59 who received an inactivated influenza vaccine. The V call is TRBV24-1, the J call TRBJ2-3; no clear D gene. Source: PBMCs from blood, taken about 6 weeks after vaccination. CDR3 sequence reads: CATSDFSTSQYF. DNA for the CDR3: TGTGCCACCAGTGATTTTTCAACTTCGCAGTATTTT.